The source of this T cell receptor beta chain is a study of early T cells in non-severe SARS-CoV-2 infection. Broader study findings: Anti-spike CD8 specificities were favored by VDJdb matching, whose results missed private and CD4 specificities.

This clonotype has only a few counts. Its matching antigen is unknown. Each single cDNA molecule received a unique molecular identifier. TCRdb re-called the 5' RACE reads through MiXCR, storing one row per CDR3 protein. The sample carries about 42,000 distinct CDR3 sequences, around 7% recorded once. The TCR was taken from an adult who was a healthcare worker with PCR-confirmed SARS-CoV-2 infection or an uninfected control (not recorded which). Sample: whole blood.

CDR3 amino acids: CASRTGENYGYTF. CDR3 bases: TGCGCCAGCAGGACAGGGGAGAACTATGGCTACACCTTC. The chain couples TRBV5-1 to TRBJ1-2, with 8 bases aligning to TRBD1. V was pared by 5 bases and J by 2 bases, with 2 bases of the junction left unmatched. Germline-derived CDR1 and CDR2 are SGHRS and YFSETQ. The CDR3 covers 13 residues.